The 27 T cell receptor beta chains below come from one sample, sequenced in a study of neurological immune-mediated disorders. TCRdb ran MiXCR on the 5' RACE reads and lists one entry per CDR3 protein. The sample lists fewer than 20,000 distinct CDR3 sequences; 27% were seen once. What was sequenced was PBMCs. These receptors all stem from a man in his fifties or sixties with HTLV-1-associated myelopathy (HAM/TSP).

J is TRBJ2-3 and V is TRBV15, with 7 bases that match TRBD1. Germline V gene lookup returns CDR1 LNHNV and CDR2 YYDKDF (reference sequence). Trimming cost V 4 bases and J 4 bases; bases outside gene matches: 8. The CDR3 runs 15 residues. DNA for the CDR3: TGTGCCACCAGCATCCTCGACAGGGACGCAGATACGCAGTATTTT. It translates to CATSILDRDADTQYF.

The chain is built from TRBV6-5 and TRBJ2-6; D is ambiguous. The CDR3 has 12 residues. V lost 6 bases to trimming and J lost 4 bases, with 4 bases between them. Per the germline V gene, CDR1 is MNHEY and CDR2 is SVGAGI. CDR3 amino acids: CASSTGANVLTF. CDR3 in DNA: TGTGCCAGCAGCACCGGGGCCAACGTCCTGACTTTC.

The gene calls are TRBV20-1 and TRBJ2-1; 15 positions agree with TRBD2. Trimming cost V 5 bases and J 10 bases; bases outside gene matches: 6. The CDR3 has 14 residues. Germline V gene data show CDR1 as DFQATT and CDR2 as SNEGSKA (reference sequence). CDR3: CSALRTSGGVEQFF. The CDR3 DNA reads TGCAGTGCTCTCCGGACTAGCGGGGGGGTCGAGCAGTTCTTC.

The sample holds many counts of this clonotype. V and J are TRBV27 and TRBJ2-7; D is uncertain. Looked up from germline, CDR1 is MNHEY and CDR2 is SMNVEV (reference sequence). V lost 3 bases, J lost 7 bases, and 13 bases lay in between. CDR3 length: 13 residues. The CDR3 DNA is TGTGCCAGCAGTTTCAAGAGTAGCTGGGAGCAGTACTTC. Residues: CASSFKSSWEQYF.

The chain combines TRBV20-1 with TRBJ2-2, with D hard to call. This CDR3 spans 16 amino acids. CDR1 is DFQATT, CDR2 SNEGSKA, per germline (reference sequence). The V gene lost 0 bases and the J gene lost 2 bases, with 13 bases spanning the gap. The CDR3 reads CSARDLDGPNTGELFF. Here the CDR3 DNA reads TGCAGTGCTAGAGATTTGGACGGCCCCAACACCGGGGAGCTGTTTTTT.

This clonotype occurred a few times. The chain links TRBV2 to TRBJ2-7; tentative D call: TRBD2 (5 bases). The CDR3 has 14 amino acids. V was trimmed by 6 bases and J by 2 bases, leaving 14 bases between them. The germline CDR1 and CDR2 sequences are SNHLY and FYNNEI. CDR3 sequence reads: CASSRGQRTYEQYF. The CDR3 bases are TGTGCCAGCAGCCGTGGCCAGCGGACCTACGAGCAGTACTTC.

This clonotype was counted a few times. The chain is built from TRBV5-5 and TRBJ2-3, with D hard to call. V lost 1 base, J lost 0 bases, and 9 bases lay in between. There are 15 residues in the CDR3. Germline assignment: CDR1 SGHKS and CDR2 YYEKEE (reference sequence). CDR3 amino acids: CASSLLPSSTDTQYF. The DNA of the CDR3 is TGTGCCAGCAGCTTGTTGCCCTCTAGCACAGATACGCAGTATTTT.

This rearrangement joins TRBV18 to TRBJ2-5; unclear D gene. The V gene lost 2 bases and the J gene lost 5 bases, with 6 bases spanning the gap. CDR3 length: 12 residues. The germline CDR1 and CDR2 sequences are KGHSH and LQKENI. The CDR3 spells CASSPSRETQYF. Written as DNA, the CDR3 is TGTGCCAGCTCACCATCCCGGGAGACCCAGTACTTC.

Note on this clonotype: A clone one base away is much larger, so this may be a read error. The chain is built from TRBV10-3 and TRBJ1-5; D is undetermined. CDR3 length equals 13 residues. Germline V lookup: CDR1 ENHRY, CDR2 SYGVKD. Trimming pared 5 bases from V and 6 bases from J, leaving 11 bases between. The CDR3 DNA sequence: TGTGCCATCAGTCAGCGAACAGCTCAGCCCCAGCATTTT. Translating it yields CAISQRTAQPQHF.

Relative to its sample, this clonotype is medium-sized (0.01 to 0.1%). This chain connects TRBV9 to TRBJ2-1; the match to TRBD1 covers 7 bases. The length of the CDR3 is 15 residues. V shed 0 bases and J 8 bases; nucleotides not matched to a gene: 8. The germline V gene has CDR1 SGDLS and CDR2 YYNGEE. CDR3 protein: CASSVEQGRVDEQFF. The CDR3 coding sequence is TGTGCCAGCAGCGTAGAACAGGGGCGTGTGGATGAGCAGTTCTTC.

This sequence joins TRBV12-3 or TRBV12-4 and TRBJ2-6; the match to TRBD1 covers 8 bases. This CDR3 region has 14 residues. With V trimmed by 7 bases and J by 2 bases, 1 base remained unmatched. Here the CDR3 DNA reads TGTGCCAGCATACAGGGGGCTGGGGCCAACGTCCTGACTTTC. This encodes CASIQGAGANVLTF.

The chain carries TRBV12-3 or TRBV12-4 and TRBJ2-1; D is undetermined. Trimming removed 8 bases at V and 12 bases at J, with 8 bases between. The CDR3 sequence is 9 residues long. The CDR3 protein is CASGYGQFF. The CDR3 DNA reads as TGTGCCAGCGGATACGGGCAGTTCTTC.

This clonotype was observed at least ten times. The chain employs TRBV12-3 or TRBV12-4 and TRBJ1-5; no reliable D call. The CDR3 length is 14 residues. The V gene lost 3 bases and the J gene lost 4 bases, with 10 bases spanning the gap. This CDR3 is CASSFGSANQPQHF. In DNA, the CDR3 is TGTGCCAGCAGTTTTGGCAGCGCAAATCAGCCCCAGCATTTT.

This clonotype has only a few counts. V gene TRBV5-1 combines with J gene TRBJ1-5; D call uncertain. Germline V CDR1 and CDR2: SGHRS, YFSETQ. V was clipped by 0 bases and J by 4 bases, with 5 bases between them. The CDR3 has 13 residues. The CDR3 loop reads CASSLAGNQPQHF. The CDR3 DNA sequence: TGCGCCAGCAGCTTGGCCGGGAATCAGCCCCAGCATTTT.

The sample holds many counts of this clonotype. The chain has TRBV4-2 and TRBJ1-2; D uncertain. V lost 0 bases and J lost 1, with 6 bases in between. The length of the CDR3 is 14 residues. Germline-derived CDR1 and CDR2 are LGHNA and YNFKEQ. The CDR3 DNA reads TGTGCCAGCAGCCAAGATCCCGTTAACTATGGCTACACCTTC. This sequence encodes CASSQDPVNYGYTF.

This clonotype was seen at least ten times. V and J are TRBV29-1 and TRBJ1-2, with D perhaps TRBD1 (5 bases). Trimming stripped 0 bases from V and 8 bases from J, with 19 bases between. This CDR3 has 15 residues. Germline CDR1 and CDR2: SQVTM and ANQGSEA. As DNA, the CDR3 is TGCAGCGTTGAAGATCATGGTGCAGGGACCGGGGGCTACACCTTC. Its protein product is CSVEDHGAGTGGYTF.

The chain joins TRBV20-1 to TRBJ2-3, with a tentative D call TRBD2 (6 bases). Germline CDR1 and CDR2: DFQATT and SNEGSKA (reference sequence). The CDR3 loop spans 13 amino acids. Trimming stripped 1 base from V and 7 bases from J, with 12 bases between. The chain's CDR3 is CSARVGGVYTQYF. The CDR3, as DNA: TGCAGTGCTAGAGTAGGAGGGGTGTATACGCAGTATTTT.

The rearrangement links TRBV6-5 to TRBJ2-7; tentative D call: TRBD1 (6 bases). The CDR3 contains 14 residues. The V gene's germline CDR1 is MNHEY and CDR2 SVGAGI. V lost 5 bases to trimming and J lost 5 bases, with 16 bases between them. CDR3 DNA: TGTGCCAGCAGTCAATATCGGACAGCTCACGAGCAGTACTTC. Its translation: CASSQYRTAHEQYF.

This clonotype was found once. V gene TRBV20-1 combines with J gene TRBJ2-3; possible D gene TRBD1, 7 bases. The CDR3 consists of 15 residues. V shed 6 bases and J shed 4 bases, with 20 bases lying between them. Germline V lookup: CDR1 DFQATT, CDR2 SNEGSKA (reference sequence). The CDR3, as DNA: TGCAGTGCCCCCAACAGGGGCAGGGGGGCAGATACGCAGTATTTT. This codes for CSAPNRGRGADTQYF.

The chain recombines TRBV5-1 with TRBJ2-5; 9 bases agree with TRBD2. The germline V gene has CDR1 SGHRS and CDR2 YFSETQ. The CDR3 has 14 residues. Unmatched junction bases numbered 2, after V lost 3 bases and J lost 2 bases. The CDR3 DNA sequence: TGCGCCAGCAGCTCCCTAGCGGGACAAGAGACCCAGTACTTC. Translation gives CASSSLAGQETQYF. Together with reference TRBV5-1 and TRBJ2-5, the CDR3 gives the full variable domain: KAGVTQTPRYLIKTRGQQVTLSCSPISGHRSVSWYQQTPGQGLQFLFEYFSETQRNKGNFPGRFSGRQFSNSRSEMNVSTLELGDSALYLCASSSLAGQETQYFGPGTRLLVL.

The CDR3 sequence: CASGPRTGLETQYF. The CDR3 nucleotides read TGCGCCAGCGGCCCGAGGACAGGGCTAGAGACCCAGTACTTC. The gene calls are TRBV5-1 and TRBJ2-5; 8 bases line up with TRBD1. Germline V gives CDR1 SGHRS, CDR2 YFSETQ. After removal of 7 bases from V and 4 bases from J, the junction contained 9 bases not matched to a gene. The CDR3 contains 14 residues.

This clonotype was detected many times. The chain couples TRBV9 to TRBJ1-6, with D unresolved. The V and J ends lost 0 bases and 9 bases respectively, with 13 bases between them. Germline CDR1 is SGDLS and CDR2 is YYNGEE. The CDR3 runs 15 residues. The chain's CDR3 is CASSVGSGKTSPLHF. In DNA form, the CDR3 reads TGTGCCAGCAGCGTAGGAAGCGGGAAAACTTCACCCCTCCACTTT. The whole variable domain, remainder taken from reference TRBV9 and TRBJ1-6, is DSGVTQTPKHLITATGQRVTLRCSPRSGDLSVYWYQQSLDQGLQFLIQYYNGEERAKGNILERFSAQQFPDLHSELNLSSLELGDSALYFCASSVGSGKTSPLHFGNGTRLTVT.

The chain has TRBV29-1 and TRBJ2-7; tentatively, D is TRBD1 (5 bases). CDR1 SQVTM and CDR2 ANQGSEA come from the germline V gene. CDR3 length equals 12 residues. With 6 bases removed from V and 3 bases from J, the gap between germline ends came to 12 bases. The CDR3 DNA reads as TGCAGCGTCCTTAACCAGGGCTACGAGCAGTACTTC. It translates to CSVLNQGYEQYF.

The CDR3 region has the DNA TGTGCCAGCAGGAGCCGACGAGCTTCCTACGAGCAGTACTTC. Encoded protein: CASRSRRASYEQYF. The chain has TRBV5-5 and TRBJ2-7, with unresolved D. The CDR3 spans 14 residues. Trimming removed 5 bases at V and 1 base at J, with 13 bases between. The germline V gene has CDR1 SGHKS and CDR2 YYEKEE (reference sequence).

The J gene is TRBJ2-7, the V gene TRBV27; the D gene could be TRBD1 or TRBD2 (5 bases each). CDR3 size: 13 residues. Per the germline V gene, CDR1 is MNHEY and CDR2 is SMNVEV (reference sequence). V was trimmed by 2 bases and J by 7 bases, leaving 12 bases between them. DNA for the CDR3: TGTGCCAGCAGTTTAGGGGGTCTGAGTGAGCAGTACTTC. Its protein is CASSLGGLSEQYF.

This clonotype was found a few times. The chain has TRBV5-1 and TRBJ1-1; D gene uncertain. The CDR3 is made up of 16 amino acids. V shed 4 bases and J shed 5 bases, with 21 bases lying between them. Germline CDR1 reads SGHRS; CDR2 reads YFSETQ. The CDR3 protein is CASSISSLGEGTEAFF. In DNA, the CDR3 is TGCGCCAGCAGCATATCTTCTCTGGGAGAAGGAACTGAAGCTTTCTTT.

Within the sample, this clonotype is medium-sized. Here the CDR3 DNA reads TGCGCCAGCAGCTTAACACAGGGGGCGCGTAGTGAAGCTTTCTTT. It specifies CASSLTQGARSEAFF. The V call is TRBV5-1, the J call TRBJ1-1; 9 bases are a match to TRBD1. Looked up from germline, CDR1 is SGHRS and CDR2 is YFSETQ. CDR3 length: 15 amino acids. J was trimmed by 7 bases and V by 2 bases; bases with no gene match: 9.